This T cell receptor (beta chain) came from a study of blood T cell repertoires in COVID-19. Study in general: The origin of the acute and convalescent COVID-19 samples was the United States, Italy and Spain. Sources were T cells, B-cell-depleted T cells, or PBMCs; the material itself was cDNA or gDNA.

Trimming cost V 1 base and J 7 bases, with 13 bases left between them. This CDR3 is 14 amino acids long. Germline lookup yields CDR1 SGHTA and CDR2 FQGNSA. The protocol was immunoSEQ multiplex PCR, while the TCRdb copy is restricted to in-frame clones and leaves out a portion. The data contain some 670,000 clones, around 89% of them seen just once; the ten biggest clones take up 0.2% to 0.3%. The rearrangement joins TRBV7-2 to TRBJ1-1, with D unclear. Specimen: peripheral blood. The sequence came from a woman under 30 with acute or convalescent COVID-19. The CDR3 nucleotides are TGTGCCAGCAGCTTAGGAGGCAGGACTATTGAAGCTTTCTTT. Encoded protein: CASSLGGRTIEAFF.